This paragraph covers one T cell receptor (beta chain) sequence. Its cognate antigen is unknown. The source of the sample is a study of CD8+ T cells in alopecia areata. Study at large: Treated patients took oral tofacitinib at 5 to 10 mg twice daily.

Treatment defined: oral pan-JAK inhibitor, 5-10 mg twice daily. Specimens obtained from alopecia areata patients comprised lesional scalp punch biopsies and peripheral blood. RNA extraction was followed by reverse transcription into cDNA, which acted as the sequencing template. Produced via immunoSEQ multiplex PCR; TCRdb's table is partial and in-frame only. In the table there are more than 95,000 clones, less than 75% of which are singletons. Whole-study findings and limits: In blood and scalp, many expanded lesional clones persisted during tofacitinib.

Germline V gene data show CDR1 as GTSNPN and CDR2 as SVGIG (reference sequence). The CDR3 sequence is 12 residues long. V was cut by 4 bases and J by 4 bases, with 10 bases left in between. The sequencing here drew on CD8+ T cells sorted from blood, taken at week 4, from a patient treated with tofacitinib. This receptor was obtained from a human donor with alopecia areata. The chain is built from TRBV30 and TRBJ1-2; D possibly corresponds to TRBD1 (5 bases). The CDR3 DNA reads TGTGCCTGGACCAGGGAAGGCTATGGCTACACCTTC. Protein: CAWTREGYGYTF.